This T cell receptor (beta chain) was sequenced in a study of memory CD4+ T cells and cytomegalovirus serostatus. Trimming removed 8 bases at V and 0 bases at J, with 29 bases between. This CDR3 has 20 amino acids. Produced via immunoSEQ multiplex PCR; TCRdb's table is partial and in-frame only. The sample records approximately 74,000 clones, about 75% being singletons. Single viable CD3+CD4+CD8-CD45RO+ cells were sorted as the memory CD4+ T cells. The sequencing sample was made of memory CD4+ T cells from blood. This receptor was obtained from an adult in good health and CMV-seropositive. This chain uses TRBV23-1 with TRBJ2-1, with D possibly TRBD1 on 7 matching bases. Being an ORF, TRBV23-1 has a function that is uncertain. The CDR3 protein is CASVPRRDLPGGNSYNEQFF. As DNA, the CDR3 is TGCGCCAGCGTCCCCCGGCGGGACCTACCAGGGGGGAACTCCTACAATGAGCAGTTCTTC.